The following is a T cell receptor beta chain sequence with its context. Its antigen is still unknown. Per-base qualities were not stored, and no clone one base away is much larger. The trial excluded patients who had a history of autoimmune disease or were on systemic immunosuppression. In every dose cohort, peripheral blood was drawn for TCR sequencing at baseline, cycle 4 day 1, and cycle 7 day 1. Samples were obtained from an open-label, multicenter, first-in-human phase I dose-escalation trial of ivuxolimab. Adults with locally advanced or metastatic melanoma, renal cell carcinoma, hepatocellular carcinoma or head and neck squamous cell carcinoma were enrolled in the trial. Before TCR sequencing, CD4+ T cells and CD8+ T cells were sorted from peripheral blood as separate populations. This entry belongs to a study of OX40 agonist ivuxolimab in advanced cancers. For the wider study: Ivuxolimab was a fully human IgG2 agonistic monoclonal antibody targeting the costimulatory receptor OX40 (CD134). Intravenous ivuxolimab was administered to patients every 2 weeks at six dose levels: 0.01, 0.1, 0.3, 1.5, 3 and 10 mg/kg. Of the roughly 51 dose-escalation patients, hepatocellular carcinoma was present in about 20, melanoma in approximately 15, renal cell carcinoma in 9 and head and neck cancer in 9. In the dose-escalation cohort, roughly 80% of patients were male, and the mean age was around 60 years, with a range of 23 to 79. Prior anti-PD-1, anti-PD-L1 or anti-CTLA-4 therapy was permitted, and 30% to 50% of dose-escalation patients had received checkpoint inhibitors. Three dose-escalation patients achieved partial responses, one with hepatocellular carcinoma and two with cutaneous melanoma. The point of sequencing TCRbeta in the periphery was to test whether ivuxolimab changed TCR sequence diversity and drove clonal T-cell expansion. The paper reports the monotherapy dose-escalation portion (N of about 50 patients) of the phase I ivuxolimab trial.

For sequencing of the TCRbeta CDR3 region, genomic DNA was extracted from the sorted cells. TCRbeta CDR3 regions were sequenced using the immunoSEQ Assay. Not all clones reach the TCRdb copy of this immuneACCESS table, which keeps in-frame sequences only. Checked studies attribute under half of the gap to unresolved V genes and leave the rest unexplained. The sample profile shows just over 60,000 clones; more than 85% of them were found once. The ten largest clones take up about 0.58% of the sample. Study-wide conclusions, independent of this receptor: Antigen specificity was not determined for the clonally expanded peripheral T cells. Partial responders in the 0.1-3.0 mg/kg groups had among the lowest normalized peripheral clonal expansion, especially among CD8+ T cells. Low levels of normalized T-cell clonal expansion were also seen in some patients who did not respond. Clonal expansion of both CD4+ and CD8+ blood T cells was observed from baseline to week 6 at doses 0.1 to 3.0 mg/kg. On average, CD8+ T cells showed more expanded clones than CD4+ T cells after ivuxolimab.

The sequence came from an adult with an advanced solid tumor such as melanoma, head and neck, liver or kidney cancer. The sequencing used CD4+ or CD8+ T cells sorted from blood, collected in a trial of the OX40 agonist ivuxolimab.

The CDR3 protein: CASSVGGAFPYNEQFF. The base sequence is TGTGCCAGCAGCGTAGGAGGCGCTTTCCCCTACAATGAGCAGTTCTTC. The sequence joins TRBV9 to TRBJ2-1; the D gene is not confidently resolved. Spanning cysteine to phenylalanine, the CDR3 consists of 16 amino acids. Solely the CDR3 DNA is kept, with 48 bases framed from the first base. V lost 0 bases and J lost 2 bases; the stretch between them is 12 bases long. The germline V gene specifies SGDLS as CDR1 and YYNGEE as CDR2.